The 27 T cell receptor beta chains below were found in one sample sequenced in a study of tumour-infiltrating T cells in Burkitt lymphoma. The repertoire was sequenced with immunoSEQ multiplex PCR; TCRdb's copy has only in-frame clones and lacks some. The sample consists of more than 1,500 clones, about 18% of them appearing once. Material: tumor tissue. Receptors originate from a human donor with diffuse large B-cell lymphoma.

The gene calls are TRBV5-6 and TRBJ2-1; no reliable D call. Trimming removed 4 bases at V and 0 bases at J, with 14 bases between. Germline CDR1 and CDR2: SGHDT and YYEEEE. CDR3 length: 16 amino acids. This CDR3 reads CASSHLAEYSYNEQFF. DNA of the CDR3: TGTGCCAGCAGCCATCTCGCGGAGTACTCCTACAATGAGCAGTTCTTC.

The chain combines TRBV21-1 with TRBJ2-7; TRBD1, the table's D call, was not compared with the DNA. TRBV21-1 is given as a pseudogene. This CDR3 has 15 residues. CDR3 sequence: CASSKFEAGVYEQYF. Written as DNA, the CDR3 is TGTGCCAGCAGCAAATTCGAGGCAGGGGTCTACGAGCAGTACTTC.

This clone was observed a handful of times. This chain connects TRBV2 to TRBJ2-7, with TRBD1 matching over 7 bases. Germline loops: CDR1 SNHLY, CDR2 FYNNEI. The CDR3 extends over 13 amino acids. Trimming took 8 bases from V and 3 from J; bases not matched to a gene: 7. The CDR3 DNA follows: TGTGCCAGCTCGCCGACAGGGAGCTACGAGCAGTACTTC. Residues: CASSPTGSYEQYF.

The V call is TRBV5-4, the J call TRBJ1-3; 10 bases match TRBD1. The V gene's germline CDR1 is SGHNT and CDR2 YYREEE (reference sequence). CDR3 length: 12 amino acids. The J segment lost 9 bases and the V segment lost 5 bases, leaving 2 bases of the junction unmatched. CDR3 nucleotides: TGTGCCAGCAGGGACAGGGGGAGCACCATATATTTT. This sequence encodes CASRDRGSTIYF.

This clone has a handful of counts. The chain employs TRBV28 and TRBJ2-1; D gene unclear. The CDR3 contains 17 residues. Trimming took off 5 bases at V and 0 bases at J, with 17 bases between the two ends. Germline V gene data show CDR1 as MDHEN and CDR2 as SYDVKM. Here the CDR3 reads CASSTRPVRSSYNEQFF. The CDR3 nucleotides read TGTGCCAGCAGTACCAGACCCGTCAGGAGCTCCTACAATGAGCAGTTCTTC.

The chain has TRBV18 and TRBJ2-6; D is unresolved. This CDR3 spans 13 amino acids. CDR1 and CDR2 (germline): KGHSH, LQKENI. With 6 bases removed from V and 4 bases from J, the gap between germline ends came to 7 bases. The CDR3 nucleotides read TGTGCCAGCTCCTCAGCAGGGGCCAACGTCCTGACTTTC. Protein sequence: CASSSAGANVLTF.

There are a few counts of this clone. One end of the junction varies from germline; a read error may be responsible. The chain uses TRBV7-7 and TRBJ2-5, with 14 bases lining up with TRBD2. CDR3 length: 19 residues. CDR1 SSHAT and CDR2 FNYEAQ come from the germline V gene (reference sequence). The CDR3 DNA sequence: TGTGCTAGCAGCTTAGCAGGGACTAGCGGGAGAGGAATAAAGGAGACCCAGTACTTC. It codes for CASSLAGTSGRGIKETQYF.

In its sample, this clone was seen once. The chain recombines TRBV5-6 with TRBJ2-3, with TRBD2 as a possible D gene (7 bases). Looked up from germline, CDR1 is SGHDT and CDR2 is YYEEEE. V lost 0 bases to trimming and J lost 3 bases, with 14 bases between them. The CDR3 consists of 16 residues. CDR3 region: CASSLVGGGGTDTQYF. In nucleotides, the CDR3 is TGTGCCAGCAGCTTGGTCGGAGGGGGGGGGACAGATACGCAGTATTTT. The whole variable domain, remainder taken from reference TRBV5-6 and TRBJ2-3, is DAGVTQSPTHLIKTRGQQVTLRCSPKSGHDTVSWYQQALGQGPQFIFQYYEEEERQRGNFPDRFSGHQFPNYSSELNVNALLLGDSALYLCASSLVGGGGTDTQYFGPGTRLTVL.

This clone was seen a few times. V gene TRBV5-5 combines with J gene TRBJ1-1, with D possibly matching TRBD1 (6 bases). The V end was cut by 0 bases, the J end by 4 bases, with 10 bases between. The CDR3 has 14 residues. CDR1 is SGHKS and CDR2 is YYEKEE in the germline V gene (reference sequence). This chain's CDR3 is CASSLEGGPTEAFF. The CDR3 DNA reads TGTGCCAGCAGCTTGGAGGGGGGGCCCACTGAAGCTTTCTTT.

The chain employs TRBV5-6 and TRBJ2-1; D remains ambiguous. The CDR3 extends over 11 amino acids. The germline V gene encodes CDR1 SGHDT and CDR2 YYEEEE. The V and J ends lost 0 bases and 10 bases respectively, with 5 bases between them. CDR3 region: CASSLVREQFF. The CDR3 bases are TGTGCCAGCAGCTTGGTGCGGGAGCAGTTCTTC. The full variable domain, its missing parts supplied by reference TRBV5-6 and TRBJ2-1, is DAGVTQSPTHLIKTRGQQVTLRCSPKSGHDTVSWYQQALGQGPQFIFQYYEEEERQRGNFPDRFSGHQFPNYSSELNVNALLLGDSALYLCASSLVREQFFGPGTRLTVL.

The chain is built from TRBV27 and TRBJ2-1, with 12 bases matching TRBD2. The germline gives CDR1 MNHEY, CDR2 SMNVEV (reference sequence). This CDR3 contains 16 residues. Trimming at V came to 0 bases and at J to 8 bases, leaving 5 bases not matched to a gene. CDR3 DNA: TGTGCCAGCAGTTTATCCCTAGCGGGAGGGGCTGATGAGCAGTTCTTC. As protein: CASSLSLAGGADEQFF.

This clone was observed a handful of times. This sequence joins TRBV30 and TRBJ1-2; D gene uncertain. V was pared by 3 bases and J by 7 bases, with 15 bases between. Germline V gene lookup returns CDR1 GTSNPN and CDR2 SVGIG (reference sequence). The CDR3 runs 13 residues. The CDR3 reads CAWSNGEVGGYTF. For the CDR3, the DNA is TGTGCCTGGAGCAACGGGGAAGTCGGTGGCTACACCTTC.

A word on this clone: Sequence at one end of the junction differs from germline and may be a read error. The chain combines TRBV19 with TRBJ1-3; TRBD1 might be the D (5 bases). The CDR3 is made up of 14 amino acids. CDR1 and CDR2 (germline): LNHDA, SQIVND (reference sequence). The CDR3 sequence is CASTGGDSGNTIYF. Here the CDR3 DNA reads TGTGCCAGTACGGGAGGGGACTCTGGAAATACCATATATTTT.

The sample holds a few counts of this clone. At the DNA level, this CDR3 is encoded by other sequences in the same sample as well. The chain employs TRBV27 and TRBJ2-3, with TRBD2 matching 8 bases. Losses at the gene ends were 8 bases for V and 6 bases for J; bases not matched to a gene: 13. Germline V CDR1 and CDR2: MNHEY, SMNVEV (reference sequence). This CDR3 region has 15 residues. CDR3 region: CASAYTSGAQDTQYF. In nucleotides, the CDR3 is TGTGCCAGCGCATATACTAGCGGAGCCCAGGATACGCAGTATTTT.

V gene TRBV27 combines with J gene TRBJ1-1; 7 bases map to TRBD1. The CDR3 has 14 amino acids. J lost 5 bases, V lost 2 bases, and 5 bases had no gene match. Germline V gene data show CDR1 as MNHEY and CDR2 as SMNVEV (reference sequence). The CDR3 DNA follows: TGTGCCAGCAGTTTACGGCAGGGGGGGACTGAAGCTTTCTTT. It is translated as CASSLRQGGTEAFF.

The chain joins TRBV27 to TRBJ2-6; 7 bases match TRBD2. The ends lost 4 bases at V and 2 bases at J; junction bases unmatched: 5. Germline CDR1 MNHEY, CDR2 SMNVEV (reference sequence). This CDR3 spans 16 amino acids. This CDR3 is CASSWTGGTGANVLTF. CDR3 nucleotide sequence: TGTGCCAGCAGTTGGACGGGAGGAACTGGGGCCAACGTCCTGACTTTC.

This clone was found a few times. The chain employs TRBV2 and TRBJ2-7; D ambiguous. The germline V gene encodes CDR1 SNHLY and CDR2 FYNNEI. Trimming removed 2 bases at V and 7 bases at J, with 15 bases between. CDR3 length: 14 residues. The chain's CDR3 is CASSESETLREQYF. In DNA form, the CDR3 reads TGTGCCAGCAGTGAATCCGAGACCCTCAGGGAGCAGTACTTC.

The chain is built from TRBV10-2 and TRBJ1-1; 8 bases line up with TRBD1. Germline V CDR1 and CDR2: WSHSY, SAAADI. V was clipped by 6 bases and J by 5 bases; unmatched bases: 14. The CDR3 sequence is 16 residues long. CDR3 sequence (DNA): TGCGCCAGCAGCGACGGGATATTTAACAGGGGGACTGAAGCTTTCTTT. This translates into CASSDGIFNRGTEAFF.

CDR3 DNA sequence: TGCGCCAGCAGCCATGTACGGCAGACCCTCTATGGCTACACCTTC. As protein: CASSHVRQTLYGYTF. The V and J genes are TRBV4-1 and TRBJ1-2; D uncertain. With 3 bases removed from V and 4 bases from J, the gap between germline ends came to 15 bases. The length of the CDR3 is 15 residues. Germline-derived CDR1 and CDR2 are MGHRA and YSYEKL.

This clone was observed a handful of times. The chain carries TRBV5-6 and TRBJ2-3, with D maybe TRBD1 (7 bases). The V end lost 4 bases, the J end lost 4 bases, and 16 bases lay between the germline ends. CDR1 is SGHDT, CDR2 YYEEEE, per germline. The CDR3 consists of 15 residues. CDR3 sequence (DNA): TGTGCCAGCAGCCGGAGGGGCAGGGGGTCAGATACGCAGTATTTT. As protein: CASSRRGRGSDTQYF.

The sample holds a few counts of this clone. J is TRBJ1-1 and V is TRBV25-1, with 8 bases that match TRBD1. The CDR3 has 16 residues. V lost 8 bases, J lost 3 bases, and 14 bases stayed unmatched. In germline, CDR1 is MGHDK, CDR2 SYGVNS. In DNA, the CDR3 is TGTGCCAGCTGGGGTTCCCAGGGGGCTAAGGACACTGAAGCTTTCTTT. The encoded protein is CASWGSQGAKDTEAFF.

This chain links TRBV18 with TRBJ1-5; D possibly corresponds to TRBD1 (5 bases). The CDR3 length is 13 residues. CDR1 KGHSH and CDR2 LQKENI come from the germline V gene. Deletions cut 0 bases from V and 14 bases from J, with 14 bases between. The CDR3 loop reads CASSPPMAGEKHF. The CDR3, as DNA: TGTGCCAGCTCACCACCGATGGCGGGGGAAAAGCATTTT.

This clone appeared a few times. This chain joins TRBV5-6 and TRBJ2-7; D is undetermined. The germline V and J ends were trimmed by 4 bases and 0 bases, with 5 bases remaining between them. Per the germline V gene, CDR1 is SGHDT and CDR2 is YYEEEE. This CDR3 has 12 amino acids. The CDR3 reads CASSESSYEQYF. The CDR3 bases are TGTGCCAGCAGCGAGAGCTCCTACGAGCAGTACTTC.

This clone was picked up a small number of times. CDR3 DNA: TGTGCCAGCAGCCAAGTAGGGTGGGCTGGGGCCAACGTCCTGACTTTC. Protein product: CASSQVGWAGANVLTF. V is TRBV14 and J is TRBJ2-6; D is unclear. The CDR3 consists of 16 residues. Deletions cut 1 base from V and 2 bases from J, with 9 bases between. Germline CDR1 reads SGHDN; CDR2 reads FVKESK.

In this sample, this clone turned up a few times. This rearrangement joins TRBV19 to TRBJ1-1; D not resolved. V lost 7 bases and J 7 bases, leaving 19 bases between the germline ends. This CDR3 spans 14 amino acids. CDR1 is LNHDA and CDR2 is SQIVND in the germline V gene (reference sequence). DNA of the CDR3: TGTGCCAGTACCCCTTTATCAGCGGGCGTTGAAGCTTTCTTT. Its translation is CASTPLSAGVEAFF.

This clone came up a few times. V gene TRBV9 combines with J gene TRBJ2-1; 7 positions match TRBD2. The CDR3 is 16 residues long. The J segment lost 5 bases and the V segment lost 4 bases, leaving 12 bases of the junction unmatched. The germline CDR1 and CDR2 sequences are SGDLS and YYNGEE. CDR3 loop: CASSLELASFDNEQFF. The CDR3 DNA reads as TGTGCCAGCAGCTTAGAACTAGCGTCCTTCGACAATGAGCAGTTCTTC.

The table lists this clone with a few counts. The rearrangement links TRBV9 to TRBJ1-2, with D uncertain. The ends were cut back, 3 bases at V and 5 bases at J, with 17 bases in the middle. The CDR3 consists of 15 residues. Germline CDR1 and CDR2: SGDLS and YYNGEE. The CDR3 region has the DNA TGTGCCAGCAGCGGGATCAGGAGGGCAGAATATGGCTACACCTTC. Protein: CASSGIRRAEYGYTF.